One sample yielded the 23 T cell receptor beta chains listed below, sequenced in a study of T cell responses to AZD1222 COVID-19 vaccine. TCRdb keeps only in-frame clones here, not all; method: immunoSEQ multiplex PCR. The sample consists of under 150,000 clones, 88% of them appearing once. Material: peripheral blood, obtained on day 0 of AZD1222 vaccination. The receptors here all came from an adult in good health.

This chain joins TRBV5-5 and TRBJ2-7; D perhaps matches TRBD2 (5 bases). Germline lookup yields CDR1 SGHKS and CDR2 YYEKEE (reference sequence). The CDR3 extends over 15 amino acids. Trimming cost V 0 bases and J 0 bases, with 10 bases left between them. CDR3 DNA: TGTGCCAGCAGCTTGGTGGCGGGTCGCTCCTACGAGCAGTACTTC. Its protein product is CASSLVAGRSYEQYF.

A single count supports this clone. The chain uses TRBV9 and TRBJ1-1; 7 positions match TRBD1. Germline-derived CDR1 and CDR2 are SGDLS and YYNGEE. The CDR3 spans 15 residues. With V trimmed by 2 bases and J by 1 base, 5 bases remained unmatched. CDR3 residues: CASSVPGQPNTEAFF. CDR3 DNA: TGTGCCAGCAGCGTCCCGGGACAGCCGAACACTGAAGCTTTCTTT.

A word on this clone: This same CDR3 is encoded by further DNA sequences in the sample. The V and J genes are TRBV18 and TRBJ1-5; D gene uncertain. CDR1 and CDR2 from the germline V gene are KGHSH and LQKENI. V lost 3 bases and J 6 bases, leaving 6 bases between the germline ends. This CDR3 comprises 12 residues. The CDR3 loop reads CASSPSGQPQHF. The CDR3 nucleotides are TGTGCCAGCTCACCGAGTGGTCAGCCCCAGCATTTT.

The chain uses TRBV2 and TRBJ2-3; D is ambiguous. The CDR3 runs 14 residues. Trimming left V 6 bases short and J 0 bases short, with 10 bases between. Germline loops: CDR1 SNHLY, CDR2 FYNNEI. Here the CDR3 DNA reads TGTGCCAGCAGGGGAAGGGTAAGCACAGATACGCAGTATTTT. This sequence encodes CASRGRVSTDTQYF.

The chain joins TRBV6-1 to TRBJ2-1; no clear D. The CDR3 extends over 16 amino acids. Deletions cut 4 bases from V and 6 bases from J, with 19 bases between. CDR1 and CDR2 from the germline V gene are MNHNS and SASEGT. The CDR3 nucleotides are TGTGCCAGCAGTGGGTCGTACTCAGTCGCCCCCAATGAGCAGTTCTTC. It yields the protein CASSGSYSVAPNEQFF.

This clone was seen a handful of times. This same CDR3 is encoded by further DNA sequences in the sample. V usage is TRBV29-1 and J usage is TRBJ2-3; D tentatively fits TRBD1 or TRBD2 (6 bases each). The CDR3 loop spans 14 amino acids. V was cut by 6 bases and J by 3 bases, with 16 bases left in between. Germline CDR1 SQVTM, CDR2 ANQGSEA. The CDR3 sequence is CSVARGEVTDTQYF. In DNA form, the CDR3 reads TGCAGCGTCGCGAGGGGGGAGGTTACAGATACGCAGTATTTT.

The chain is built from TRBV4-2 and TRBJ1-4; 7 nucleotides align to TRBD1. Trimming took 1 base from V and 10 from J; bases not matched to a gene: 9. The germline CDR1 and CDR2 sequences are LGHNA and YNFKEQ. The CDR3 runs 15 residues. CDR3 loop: CASSQAGTDSRKLFF. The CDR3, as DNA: TGTGCCAGCAGCCAAGCCGGGACAGATAGCCGAAAACTGTTTTTT.

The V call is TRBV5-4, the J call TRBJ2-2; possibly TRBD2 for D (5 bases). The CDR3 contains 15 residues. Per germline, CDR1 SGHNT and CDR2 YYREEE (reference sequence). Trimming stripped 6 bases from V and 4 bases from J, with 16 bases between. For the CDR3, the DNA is TGTGCCAGCACCGTGGGCGGACGGGGCACCGGGGAGCTGTTTTTT. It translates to CASTVGGRGTGELFF.

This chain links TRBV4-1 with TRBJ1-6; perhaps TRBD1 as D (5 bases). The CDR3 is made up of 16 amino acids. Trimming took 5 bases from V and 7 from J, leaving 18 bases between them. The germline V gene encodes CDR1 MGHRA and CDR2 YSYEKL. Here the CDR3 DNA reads TGCGCCAGCAGCACAGCCCAGGGTCAGACGAATTCACCCCTCCACTTT. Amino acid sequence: CASSTAQGQTNSPLHF.

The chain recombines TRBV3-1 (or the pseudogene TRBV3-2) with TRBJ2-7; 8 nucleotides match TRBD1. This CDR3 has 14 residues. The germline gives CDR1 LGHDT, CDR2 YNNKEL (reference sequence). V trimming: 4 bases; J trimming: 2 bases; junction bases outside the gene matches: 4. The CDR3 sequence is CASSRQGAAYEQYF. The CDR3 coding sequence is TGTGCCAGCAGCCGTCAGGGGGCCGCCTACGAGCAGTACTTC.

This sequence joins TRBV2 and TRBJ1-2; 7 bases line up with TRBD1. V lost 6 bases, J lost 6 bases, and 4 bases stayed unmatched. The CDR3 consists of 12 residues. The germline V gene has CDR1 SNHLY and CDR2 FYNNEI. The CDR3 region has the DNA TGTGCCAGCAGGGAGACAGGGAATGGCTACACCTTC. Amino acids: CASRETGNGYTF. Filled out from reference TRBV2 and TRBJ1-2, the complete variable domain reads EPEVTQTPSHQVTQMGQEVILRCVPISNHLYFYWYRQILGQKVEFLVSFYNNEISEKSEIFDDQFSVERPDGSNFTLKIRSTKLEDSAMYFCASRETGNGYTFGSGTRLTVV.

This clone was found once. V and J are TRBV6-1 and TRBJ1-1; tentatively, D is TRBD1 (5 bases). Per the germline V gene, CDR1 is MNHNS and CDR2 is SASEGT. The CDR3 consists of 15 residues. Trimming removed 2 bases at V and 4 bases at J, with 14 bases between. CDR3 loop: CASSERQGLSTEAFF. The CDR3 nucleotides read TGTGCCAGCAGTGAAAGGCAGGGACTTTCCACTGAAGCTTTCTTT.

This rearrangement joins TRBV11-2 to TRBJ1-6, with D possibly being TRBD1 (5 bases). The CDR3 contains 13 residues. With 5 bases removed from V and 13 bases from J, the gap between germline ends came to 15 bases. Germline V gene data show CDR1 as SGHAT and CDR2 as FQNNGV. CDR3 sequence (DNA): TGTGCCAGCAGCCCCGGGGCGGGGAGTCCCCTCCACTTT. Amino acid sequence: CASSPGAGSPLHF.

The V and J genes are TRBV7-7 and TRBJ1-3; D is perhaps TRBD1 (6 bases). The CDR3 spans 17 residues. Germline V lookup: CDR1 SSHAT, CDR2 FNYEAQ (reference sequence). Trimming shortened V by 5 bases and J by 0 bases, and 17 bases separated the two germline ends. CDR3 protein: CASSTLDRTFSGNTIYF. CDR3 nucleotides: TGTGCCAGCAGCACCCTAGACAGGACATTCTCTGGAAACACCATATATTTT.

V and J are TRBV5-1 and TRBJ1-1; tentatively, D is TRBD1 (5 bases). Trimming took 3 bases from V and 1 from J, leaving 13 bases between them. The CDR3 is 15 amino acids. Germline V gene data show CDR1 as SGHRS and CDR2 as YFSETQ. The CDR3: CASSSGSFGNTEAFF. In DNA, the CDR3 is TGCGCCAGCAGCTCAGGGTCTTTTGGGAACACTGAAGCTTTCTTT.

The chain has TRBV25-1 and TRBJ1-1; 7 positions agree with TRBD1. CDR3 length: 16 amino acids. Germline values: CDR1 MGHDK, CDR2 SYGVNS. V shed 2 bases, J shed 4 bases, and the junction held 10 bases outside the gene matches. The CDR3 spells CASSETVGTGATEAFF. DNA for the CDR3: TGTGCCAGCAGTGAAACGGTCGGAACAGGGGCCACTGAAGCTTTCTTT.

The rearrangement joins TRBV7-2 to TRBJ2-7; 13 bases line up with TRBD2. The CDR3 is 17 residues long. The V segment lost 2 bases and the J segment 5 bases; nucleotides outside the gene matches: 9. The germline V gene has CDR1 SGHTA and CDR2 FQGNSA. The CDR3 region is CASSLRTSGSSSHEQYF. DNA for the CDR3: TGTGCCAGCAGCTTAAGGACTAGCGGGAGTTCGTCCCACGAGCAGTACTTC.

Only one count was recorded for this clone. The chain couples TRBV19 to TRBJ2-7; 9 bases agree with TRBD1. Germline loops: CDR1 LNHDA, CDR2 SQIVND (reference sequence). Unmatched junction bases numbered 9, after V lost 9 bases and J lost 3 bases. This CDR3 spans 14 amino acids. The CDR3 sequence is CASAPTGGIYEQYF. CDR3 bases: TGTGCCAGCGCGCCGACAGGGGGAATCTACGAGCAGTACTTC.

The CDR3 nucleotides read TGTGCCAGCAGCTTAGGGGGGCGCGACTATGGCTACACCTTC. Translation: CASSLGGRDYGYTF. The chain recombines TRBV7-2 with TRBJ1-2; the D gene is possibly TRBD1 (6 bases). Germline CDR1 SGHTA, CDR2 FQGNSA. Trimming took off 1 base at V and 3 bases at J, with 9 bases between the two ends. The CDR3 runs 14 residues.

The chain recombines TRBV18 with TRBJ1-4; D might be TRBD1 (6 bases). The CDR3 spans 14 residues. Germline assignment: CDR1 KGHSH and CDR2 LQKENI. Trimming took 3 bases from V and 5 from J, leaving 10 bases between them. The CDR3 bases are TGTGCCAGCTCACCGACAGGAGTCAATGAAAAACTGTTTTTT. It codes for CASSPTGVNEKLFF.

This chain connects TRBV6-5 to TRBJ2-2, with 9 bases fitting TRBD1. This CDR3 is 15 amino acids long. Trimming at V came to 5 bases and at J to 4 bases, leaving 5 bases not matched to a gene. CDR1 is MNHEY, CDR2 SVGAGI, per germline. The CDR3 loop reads CASSPQGAVTGELFF. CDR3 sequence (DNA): TGTGCCAGCAGTCCACAGGGGGCGGTCACCGGGGAGCTGTTTTTT.

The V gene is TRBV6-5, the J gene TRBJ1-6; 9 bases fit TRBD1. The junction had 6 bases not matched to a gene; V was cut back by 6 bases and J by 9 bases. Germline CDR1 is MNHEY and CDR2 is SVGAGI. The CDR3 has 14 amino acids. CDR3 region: CASRKDRGGSPLHF. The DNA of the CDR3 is TGTGCCAGCAGAAAGGACAGGGGAGGTTCACCCCTCCACTTT.

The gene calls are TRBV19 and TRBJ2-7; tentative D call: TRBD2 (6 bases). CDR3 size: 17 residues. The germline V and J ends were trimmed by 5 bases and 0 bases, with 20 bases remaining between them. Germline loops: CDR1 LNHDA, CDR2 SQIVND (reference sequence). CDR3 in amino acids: CASSYPGLPPSSYEQYF. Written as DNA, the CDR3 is TGTGCCAGTAGTTATCCGGGACTGCCACCAAGCTCCTACGAGCAGTACTTC.